The 24 T cell receptor beta chains listed next were all sequenced from one sample in a study of T cells in localized non-small cell lung cancer. The protocol was immunoSEQ multiplex PCR, while the TCRdb copy is restricted to in-frame clones and leaves out a portion. The sample lists about 13,000 clones; more than 75% were seen once. Sequenced here: peripheral blood, sampled before any cancer treatment. Receptors were obtained from a male donor older than 55 with stage I squamous cell lung carcinoma.

The CDR3 nucleotides read TGTGCCAGCAGTTACGATTTGGGGGGTACGACTGAAAAACTGTTTTTT. It encodes CASSYDLGGTTEKLFF. The chain links TRBV6-5 to TRBJ1-4; D perhaps matches TRBD1 (5 bases). V was pared by 2 bases and J by 7 bases, with 17 bases between. Per germline, CDR1 MNHEY and CDR2 SVGAGI. The CDR3 consists of 16 residues.

The genes are TRBV6-1 and TRBJ1-1; D is ambiguous. Trimming pared 1 base from V and 10 bases from J, leaving 7 bases between. The CDR3 runs to 11 residues. Germline V gene sequence: CDR1 MNHNS, CDR2 SASEGT. The CDR3 region is CASSEEAPAFF. CDR3 coding DNA: TGTGCCAGCAGTGAAGAGGCTCCAGCTTTCTTT.

This clone appeared a single time. The rearrangement uses TRBV11-2 and TRBJ2-2; D not certain. Germline CDR1 reads SGHAT; CDR2 reads FQNNGV. The CDR3 has 12 amino acids. V was pared by 1 base and J by 7 bases, with 4 bases between. CDR3 coding DNA: TGTGCCAGCAGCTTAGTGGTCGGGGAGCTGTTTTTT. This encodes CASSLVVGELFF. The full variable domain, rest sourced from reference TRBV11-2 and TRBJ2-2, is EAGVAQSPRYKIIEKRQSVAFWCNPISGHATLYWYQQILGQGPKLLIQFQNNGVVDDSQLPKDRFSAERLKGVDSTLKIQPAKLEDSAVYLCASSLVVGELFFGEGSRLTVL.

The genes are TRBV28 and TRBJ2-2; 8 bases map to TRBD2. Germline assignment: CDR1 MDHEN and CDR2 SYDVKM. CDR3 size: 15 residues. Losses at the gene ends were 6 bases for V and 6 bases for J; bases not matched to a gene: 9. The CDR3 DNA sequence: TGTGCCAGCAGGGGAGCGGGAGTTATGGCCGGGGAGCTGTTTTTT. Translating gives CASRGAGVMAGELFF.

The chain carries TRBV28 and TRBJ1-3, with TRBD1 matching 7 bases. With 5 bases clipped from V and 2 bases from J, the junction kept 12 bases outside the gene matches. Germline assignment: CDR1 MDHEN and CDR2 SYDVKM. The CDR3 consists of 17 residues. The CDR3 DNA reads TGTGCCAGCAGTCTCGCGGGACAGTCCCCTCCTGGAAACACCATATATTTT. This gives the protein CASSLAGQSPPGNTIYF. Variable domain in full (rest from reference TRBV28 and TRBJ1-3): DVKVTQSSRYLVKRTGEKVFLECVQDMDHENMFWYRQDPGLGLRLIYFSYDVKMKEKGDIPEGYSVSREKKERFSLILESASTNQTSMYLCASSLAGQSPPGNTIYFGEGSWLTVV.

CDR3 sequence reads: CASKMDGYGYTF. CDR3 in DNA: TGTGCCAGCAAGATGGACGGTTATGGCTACACCTTC. This sequence joins TRBV2 and TRBJ1-2; no definite D call. Trimming took off 7 bases at V and 5 bases at J, with 11 bases between the two ends. CDR3 length equals 12 residues. Germline V lookup: CDR1 SNHLY, CDR2 FYNNEI.

The chain has TRBV7-9 and TRBJ2-1; 7 nucleotides align to TRBD1. The germline CDR1 and CDR2 sequences are SEHNR and FQNEAQ (reference sequence). CDR3 size: 18 residues. Trimming at V came to 5 bases and at J to 3 bases, leaving 16 bases not matched to a gene. CDR3 sequence (DNA): TGTGCCAGCAGCCGACGGCTACTAACAGGGGACATCTACAATGAGCAGTTCTTC. Encoded protein: CASSRRLLTGDIYNEQFF.

This rearrangement joins TRBV30 to TRBJ2-1; D remains ambiguous. V dropped 1 base and J dropped 7 bases, with 5 bases sitting between them. Germline V gene lookup returns CDR1 GTSNPN and CDR2 SVGIG (reference sequence). The CDR3 is 11 residues long. As DNA, the CDR3 is TGTGCCTGGAGTGCCCCTAATGAGCAGTTCTTC. Residues: CAWSAPNEQFF.

The gene calls are TRBV28 and TRBJ2-7, with D unresolved. The CDR3 sequence is 15 residues long. Trimming took 2 bases from V and 0 from J, leaving 11 bases between them. Germline CDR1 reads MDHEN; CDR2 reads SYDVKM. The CDR3 loop reads CASSLRSRSSYEQYF. For the CDR3, the DNA is TGTGCCAGCAGTTTAAGAAGCCGGAGCTCCTACGAGCAGTACTTC.

This chain connects TRBV6-6 to TRBJ2-2; D is ambiguous. The CDR3 has 14 residues. Germline CDR1 reads MNHNY; CDR2 reads SVGAGI (reference sequence). The V gene lost 7 bases and the J gene lost 1 base, with 10 bases spanning the gap. This CDR3 is CASKADLNTGELFF. The CDR3 bases are TGTGCCAGCAAGGCGGATCTGAACACCGGGGAGCTGTTTTTT.

The V and J genes are TRBV30 and TRBJ2-7; 10 bases line up with TRBD1. J was trimmed by 4 bases and V by 2 bases; bases with no gene match: 8. Germline V CDR1 and CDR2: GTSNPN, SVGIG (reference sequence). The CDR3 sequence is 15 residues long. CDR3 bases: TGTGCCTGGAGTACACGGACAGGGGGTACATACGAGCAGTACTTC. It translates to CAWSTRTGGTYEQYF.

The J gene is TRBJ2-1, the V gene TRBV2; 12 nucleotides agree with TRBD2. Germline trimming cut 6 bases from V and 8 bases from J; bases unmatched to any gene: 11. Germline V lookup: CDR1 SNHLY, CDR2 FYNNEI. The CDR3 length is 16 residues. The CDR3 region has the DNA TGTGCCAGCAGGTTGCTAGCGGGAGGGCCTCGGGATGAGCAGTTCTTC. This translates into CASRLLAGGPRDEQFF.

V is TRBV10-3 and J is TRBJ2-1, with D possibly matching TRBD2 (6 bases). In germline, CDR1 is ENHRY, CDR2 SYGVKD. Trimming stripped 0 bases from V and 9 bases from J, with 12 bases between. The CDR3 spans 14 residues. CDR3 nucleotides: TGTGCCATCAGTGAGTCGACGCGGGGTAGTGAGCAGTTCTTC. It yields the protein CAISESTRGSEQFF.

The chain carries TRBV18 and TRBJ1-1, with D tentatively TRBD1 (5 bases). The CDR3 sequence is 13 residues long. CDR1 KGHSH and CDR2 LQKENI come from the germline V gene. V lost 4 bases, J lost 4 bases, and 10 bases lay in between. CDR3 sequence: CASSQGKGTEAFF. The CDR3 DNA reads TGTGCCAGCTCACAGGGGAAGGGCACTGAAGCTTTCTTT.

V and J are TRBV6-5 and TRBJ2-3, with 7 bases lining up with TRBD2. Germline CDR1 reads MNHEY; CDR2 reads SVGAGI. The length of the CDR3 is 15 residues. The trim removed 6 bases at V and 4 bases at J, leaving 10 bases unmatched. The DNA for the CDR3 is TGTGCCAGCAGCCTTAGCGGGTCTGGTCCAGATACGCAGTATTTT. Its protein is CASSLSGSGPDTQYF.

The chain couples TRBV4-2 to TRBJ2-1, with 7 nucleotides matching TRBD2. The CDR3 has 18 amino acids. Germline CDR1 LGHNA, CDR2 YNFKEQ. Losses at the gene ends were 4 bases for V and 5 bases for J; bases not matched to a gene: 17. CDR3 bases: TGTGCCAGCAGCCGCCGATCGGGGGGTAGCTTACACAACAATGAGCAGTTCTTC. It encodes CASSRRSGGSLHNNEQFF.

This clone is large within its sample. CDR3 residues: CASSDNGQAVQTQYF. Here the CDR3 DNA reads TGTGCCAGCAGTGATAATGGACAGGCAGTTCAGACGCAGTATTTT. V is TRBV2 and J is TRBJ2-3; TRBD1 agrees at 7 bases. The CDR3 is made up of 15 amino acids. V was clipped by 3 bases and J by 9 bases; unmatched bases: 12. Germline CDR1 reads SNHLY; CDR2 reads FYNNEI.

This clone has just a few counts. V gene TRBV6-1 combines with J gene TRBJ2-3; 11 bases are shared with TRBD2. CDR1 and CDR2 (germline): MNHNS, SASEGT. Germline trimming cut 4 bases from V and 6 bases from J; bases unmatched to any gene: 12. The CDR3 sequence is 17 residues long. As DNA, the CDR3 is TGTGCCAGCAGTGGGGGGGCAACTAGCGGGGGCCGTGATACGCAGTATTTT. Residues: CASSGGATSGGRDTQYF.

This rearrangement joins TRBV27 to TRBJ2-6, with D unclear. Germline assignment: CDR1 MNHEY and CDR2 SMNVEV (reference sequence). The CDR3 extends over 14 amino acids. V was shortened by 5 bases and J by 1 base, with 6 bases between the two germline ends. The CDR3 loop reads CASSQWSGANVLTF. The CDR3 nucleotides read TGTGCCAGCAGTCAGTGGTCTGGGGCCAACGTCCTGACTTTC.

This clone came up a few times. The genes are TRBV6-6 and TRBJ2-7; 7 bases line up with TRBD2. The CDR3 has 14 residues. The J segment lost 2 bases and the V segment lost 2 bases, leaving 3 bases of the junction unmatched. Germline values: CDR1 MNHNY, CDR2 SVGAGI (reference sequence). The CDR3 protein is CASSYERGAYEQYF. The CDR3 bases are TGTGCCAGCAGTTACGAACGGGGGGCCTACGAGCAGTACTTC.

The chain combines TRBV7-9 with TRBJ2-1; 7 bases are a match to TRBD1. J was trimmed by 8 bases and V by 0 bases; bases with no gene match: 7. Germline CDR1 reads SEHNR; CDR2 reads FQNEAQ (reference sequence). This CDR3 region has 15 residues. CDR3 nucleotide sequence: TGTGCCAGCAGCTTAGCAGGGGGCGCGACCCATGAGCAGTTCTTC. Amino acid sequence: CASSLAGGATHEQFF.

As for this clone: The same CDR3 can be traced to other DNA sequences in this sample. The chain links TRBV27 to TRBJ2-2, with D hard to call. The germline gives CDR1 MNHEY, CDR2 SMNVEV (reference sequence). V shed 1 base and J shed 4 bases, with 13 bases lying between them. This CDR3 has 16 amino acids. The CDR3 protein is CASSLLGPRTTGELFF. Written as DNA, the CDR3 is TGTGCCAGCAGTTTATTAGGTCCTCGGACCACCGGGGAGCTGTTTTTT.

This chain links TRBV5-1 with TRBJ1-5; D is possibly TRBD1 (6 bases). Trimming pared 0 bases from V and 6 bases from J, leaving 10 bases between. CDR3 size: 14 residues. CDR1 SGHRS and CDR2 YFSETQ come from the germline V gene. DNA for the CDR3: TGCGCCAGCAGCTTGGGGGGGGCGGGTCAGCCCCAGCATTTT. Translating gives CASSLGGAGQPQHF.

This chain joins TRBV18 and TRBJ2-1, with TRBD2 identical over 14 bases. From germline, CDR1 is KGHSH and CDR2 LQKENI. The V gene end was trimmed by 3 bases and the J gene end by 6 bases; junction bases not matched to a gene: 4. The CDR3 runs to 16 residues. In DNA, the CDR3 is TGTGCCAGCTCACCCCTGACTAGCGGGAGGGGCAATGAGCAGTTCTTC. Encoded protein: CASSPLTSGRGNEQFF.